These 32 T cell receptor beta chains were all obtained from the same sample, sequenced in a study of beta chain features in type 1 diabetes. Study observations and caveats: Researchers report that Type 1 diabetes patients had moderately but significantly shorter TCRB CDR3s across all four CD4+ subsets.

The sequenced template was cDNA made from the entire isolated RNA. Generated by immunoSEQ multiplex PCR, the TCRdb table keeps only in-frame clones and is missing some. Of over 200,000 clones listed, about a tenth were seen once; the top ten hold around 0.018%. Their antigens are not known. Sequenced input: naive CD4+ T cells from blood. Every receptor here comes from a young man with type 1 diabetes.

This clone was counted between two and nine times. The gene calls are TRBV5-1 and TRBJ1-1; D gene unclear. Germline values: CDR1 SGHRS, CDR2 YFSETQ. With 4 bases removed from V and 4 bases from J, the gap between germline ends came to 14 bases. The CDR3 consists of 14 residues. CDR3 region: CASSPGYVGTEAFF. CDR3 nucleotide sequence: TGCGCCAGCAGCCCGGGGTATGTCGGCACTGAAGCTTTCTTT. Full variable domain (rest looked up from reference TRBV5-1 and TRBJ1-1): KAGVTQTPRYLIKTRGQQVTLSCSPISGHRSVSWYQQTPGQGLQFLFEYFSETQRNKGNFPGRFSGRQFSNSRSEMNVSTLELGDSALYLCASSPGYVGTEAFFGQGTRLTVV.

The chain employs TRBV7-3 and TRBJ2-3; TRBD1 matches at 8 bases. Per germline, CDR1 SGHTA and CDR2 FQGTGA. CDR3 length: 15 residues. Trimming took 4 bases from V and 3 from J; bases not matched to a gene: 6. Here the CDR3 DNA reads TGTGCCAGCAGCTCAGGGGGCGCTTGGACAGATACGCAGTATTTT. Its translation: CASSSGGAWTDTQYF. The variable domain in full, with the rest retrieved from reference TRBV7-3 and TRBJ2-3, is GAGVSQTPSNKVTEKGKYVELRCDPISGHTALYWYRQSLGQGPEFLIYFQGTGAADDSGLPNDRFFAVRPEGSVSTLKIQRTERGDSAVYLCASSSGGAWTDTQYFGPGTRLTVL.

The chain combines TRBV19 with TRBJ1-1; unclear D gene. Between the trimmed V and J ends, which lost 6 bases and 1 base, there was a span of 12 bases. Per germline, CDR1 LNHDA and CDR2 SQIVND (reference sequence). The CDR3 sequence is 14 residues long. The CDR3 region has the DNA TGTGCCAGTAGCCCAGGTCCAGGGAACACTGAAGCTTTCTTT. Its translation: CASSPGPGNTEAFF.

The chain uses TRBV4-2 and TRBJ1-5; 11 positions agree with TRBD1. Germline loops: CDR1 LGHNA, CDR2 YNFKEQ. CDR3 size: 16 residues. V dropped 4 bases and J dropped 3; count of bases not matched to a gene: 5. The CDR3 is CASSPGQGAPNQPQHF. The CDR3, as DNA: TGTGCCAGCAGCCCTGGACAGGGGGCTCCCAATCAGCCCCAGCATTTT.

V usage is TRBV5-1 and J usage is TRBJ2-2; D gene ambiguous. V was trimmed by 0 bases and J by 6 bases, leaving 6 bases between them. Germline V lookup: CDR1 SGHRS, CDR2 YFSETQ. The CDR3 has 13 amino acids. This CDR3 is CASSLGSAGELFF. The CDR3 coding sequence is TGCGCCAGCAGCTTGGGGTCAGCCGGGGAGCTGTTTTTT.

A few counts support this clone. The V call is TRBV19, the J call TRBJ2-2; D is unclear. CDR1 and CDR2 (germline): LNHDA, SQIVND (reference sequence). Deletions cut 3 bases from V and 0 bases from J, with 5 bases between. CDR3 size: 14 residues. CDR3 sequence (DNA): TGTGCCAGTAGTATCCGGGCGAACACCGGGGAGCTGTTTTTT. Encoded protein: CASSIRANTGELFF.

The rearrangement uses TRBV28 and TRBJ2-5, with TRBD2 matching over 7 bases. The V segment lost 3 bases and the J segment 6 bases; nucleotides outside the gene matches: 10. Germline CDR1 MDHEN, CDR2 SYDVKM. CDR3 size: 15 residues. The CDR3 DNA sequence: TGTGCCAGCAGTTTTGCGGGGGTGAGCAAGCAGACCCAGTACTTC. Protein sequence: CASSFAGVSKQTQYF.

V and J are TRBV27 and TRBJ1-6; no reliable D call. CDR3 length: 13 amino acids. Per the germline V gene, CDR1 is MNHEY and CDR2 is SMNVEV (reference sequence). The V gene lost 5 bases and the J gene lost 8 bases, with 10 bases spanning the gap. The CDR3 nucleotides are TGTGCCAGCAGTCTCGACGGGTATTCACCCCTCCACTTT. It codes for CASSLDGYSPLHF.

The chain uses TRBV7-6 and TRBJ1-1; D is perhaps TRBD1 (5 bases). Per germline, CDR1 SGHVS and CDR2 FNYEAQ. This CDR3 spans 15 amino acids. V was trimmed by 2 bases and J by 4 bases, leaving 14 bases between them. CDR3 amino acids: CASSLFQGSGTEAFF. The CDR3, as DNA: TGTGCCAGCAGCTTATTTCAGGGATCGGGCACTGAAGCTTTCTTT. Drawing the rest from reference TRBV7-6 and TRBJ1-1, the complete variable domain is GAGVSQSPRYKVTKRGQDVALRCDPISGHVSLYWYRQALGQGPEFLTYFNYEAQQDKSGLPNDRFSAERPEGSISTLTIQRTEQRDSAMYRCASSLFQGSGTEAFFGQGTRLTVV.

The rearrangement uses TRBV6-4 and TRBJ2-1; D not certain. With 6 bases removed from V and 0 bases from J, the gap between germline ends came to 12 bases. Germline V lookup: CDR1 MRHNA, CDR2 SNTAGT. The CDR3 has 15 amino acids. The CDR3, as DNA: TGTGCCAGCAGGGCTGAAGAAAGCTCCTACAATGAGCAGTTCTTC. Protein sequence: CASRAEESSYNEQFF.

This clone has more than one count but fewer than ten. The genes are TRBV19 and TRBJ1-5; 7 bases agree with TRBD1. The germline V gene has CDR1 LNHDA and CDR2 SQIVND (reference sequence). V lost 7 bases, J lost 0 bases, and 6 bases stayed unmatched. The CDR3 is 15 residues long. The CDR3 DNA reads as TGTGCCAGTACCCAGGGACAGTATAGCAATCAGCCCCAGCATTTT. Protein sequence: CASTQGQYSNQPQHF.

This sequence joins TRBV6-1 and TRBJ1-5; no clear D gene. V lost 2 bases and J 1 base, leaving 3 bases between the germline ends. The CDR3 loop spans 13 amino acids. Germline V lookup: CDR1 MNHNS, CDR2 SASEGT. CDR3 region: CASSEQSNQPQHF. CDR3 in DNA: TGTGCCAGCAGTGAACAGAGCAATCAGCCCCAGCATTTT.

CDR3 loop: CASLTSSGANEQFF. In DNA form, the CDR3 reads TGTGCCAGCTTGACCTCCTCAGGGGCCAATGAGCAGTTCTTC. V and J are TRBV18 and TRBJ2-1; TRBD1 is a possible D gene (6 bases). The germline V and J ends were trimmed by 7 bases and 6 bases, with 16 bases remaining between them. From germline, CDR1 is KGHSH and CDR2 LQKENI. This CDR3 region has 14 residues.

This clone was seen a few times. The V call is TRBV7-3, the J call TRBJ2-1; D is uncertain. Trimming shortened V by 3 bases and J by 0 bases, and 9 bases separated the two germline ends. Germline V gene data show CDR1 as SGHTA and CDR2 as FQGTGA. The CDR3 totals 15 residues. CDR3 in DNA: TGTGCCAGCAGCTTGACACCCAGCTCCTACAATGAGCAGTTCTTC. Translating gives CASSLTPSSYNEQFF.

This sequence joins TRBV19 and TRBJ1-5; D is unclear. Trimming removed 5 bases from V and 0 bases from J, with 14 bases in between. The CDR3 sequence is 16 residues long. CDR1 LNHDA and CDR2 SQIVND come from the germline V gene (reference sequence). In DNA, the CDR3 is TGTGCCAGTAGTCGTGGGCCGGCTAATAGCAATCAGCCCCAGCATTTT. As protein: CASSRGPANSNQPQHF.

In this sample, this clone turned up a few times. The J gene is TRBJ1-2, the V gene TRBV9, with 9 bases matching TRBD1. V was pared by 0 bases and J by 5 bases, with 2 bases of the junction left unmatched. Germline values: CDR1 SGDLS, CDR2 YYNGEE. The CDR3 has 14 amino acids. CDR3 DNA: TGTGCCAGCAGCGTAGTGGGACAGGGTTATGGCTACACCTTC. It encodes CASSVVGQGYGYTF.

This chain connects TRBV2 to TRBJ1-5; TRBD1 might be the D (6 bases). CDR3 length: 14 amino acids. V lost 6 bases to trimming and J lost 2 bases, with 11 bases between them. The germline CDR1 and CDR2 sequences are SNHLY and FYNNEI. For the CDR3, the DNA is TGTGCCAGCAGCCTAGACAGGCGCAATCAGCCCCAGCATTTT. It is translated as CASSLDRRNQPQHF. Drawing the rest from reference TRBV2 and TRBJ1-5, the complete variable domain is EPEVTQTPSHQVTQMGQEVILRCVPISNHLYFYWYRQILGQKVEFLVSFYNNEISEKSEIFDDQFSVERPDGSNFTLKIRSTKLEDSAMYFCASSLDRRNQPQHFGDGTRLSIL.

The rearrangement joins TRBV7-9 to TRBJ1-1, with D unresolved. This CDR3 has 14 amino acids. V lost 10 bases and J 1 base, leaving 16 bases between the germline ends. Germline CDR1 reads SEHNR; CDR2 reads FQNEAQ (reference sequence). The chain's CDR3 is CATSYGFPNTEAFF. The CDR3 DNA is TGTGCCACCTCATACGGGTTTCCGAACACTGAAGCTTTCTTT.

This clone was counted a few times. The V call is TRBV10-3, the J call TRBJ2-3; D is perhaps TRBD2 (7 bases). The germline V gene encodes CDR1 ENHRY and CDR2 SYGVKD. This CDR3 is built from 14 residues. V dropped 7 bases and J dropped 14 bases, with 25 bases sitting between them. The CDR3 loop is CAITRGASGTQLYF. The CDR3 coding sequence is TGTGCCATCACCCGGGGGGCGTCAGGGACCCAGCTGTATTTT.

This clone turned up a few times. This CDR3 is CASSPGQGAFGYTF. The CDR3 DNA reads TGTGCCAGCAGCCCGGGACAGGGGGCGTTCGGCTACACCTTC. The V gene is TRBV14, the J gene TRBJ1-2; 12 bases map to TRBD1. The CDR3 length is 14 residues. Per the germline V gene, CDR1 is SGHDN and CDR2 is FVKESK. After removal of 4 bases from V and 8 bases from J, the junction contained 5 bases not matched to a gene.

The chain couples TRBV7-9 to TRBJ2-5, with 8 bases aligning to TRBD1. There are 13 residues in the CDR3. V lost 9 bases, J lost 6 bases, and 9 bases stayed unmatched. Germline V lookup: CDR1 SEHNR, CDR2 FQNEAQ (reference sequence). The CDR3 DNA reads TGTGCCAGTTCTGCCGGACAGGGAAAGACCCAGTACTTC. This gives the protein CASSAGQGKTQYF.

The J gene is TRBJ1-4, the V gene TRBV7-9, with no clear D. V lost 2 bases and J 3 bases, leaving 4 bases between the germline ends. CDR1 and CDR2 from the germline V gene are SEHNR and FQNEAQ (reference sequence). This CDR3 has 13 residues. The CDR3 DNA reads TGTGCCAGCAGCTTACGGTCTAATGAAAAACTGTTTTTT. It encodes CASSLRSNEKLFF.

The CDR3 nucleotides are TGTGCCAGCAGCTTAATCCCCAACACAGATACGCAGTATTTT. Protein product: CASSLIPNTDTQYF. V usage is TRBV5-6 and J usage is TRBJ2-3; D gene uncertain. Per germline, CDR1 SGHDT and CDR2 YYEEEE. Trimming took off 2 bases at V and 2 bases at J, with 9 bases between the two ends. The CDR3 sequence is 14 residues long.

This clone occurred a few times. The CDR3 DNA reads TGTGCCAGTAGGAAAACAGGGAGTAACTATGGCTACACCTTC. Translated: CASRKTGSNYGYTF. The J gene is TRBJ1-2, the V gene TRBV19; possible D gene TRBD1, 6 bases. Per the germline V gene, CDR1 is LNHDA and CDR2 is SQIVND (reference sequence). The CDR3 totals 14 residues. Trimming cost V 6 bases and J 1 base, with 12 bases left between them. The whole variable domain, filled in from reference TRBV19 and TRBJ1-2, reads DGGITQSPKYLFRKEGQNVTLSCEQNLNHDAMYWYRQDPGQGLRLIYYSQIVNDFQKGDIAEGYSVSREKKESFPLTVTSAQKNPTAFYLCASRKTGSNYGYTFGSGTRLTVV.

The chain links TRBV6-5 to TRBJ1-1; TRBD1 might be the D (6 bases). V was clipped by 2 bases and J by 9 bases, with 16 bases between them. Germline V gene lookup returns CDR1 MNHEY and CDR2 SVGAGI. The CDR3 spans 14 residues. The CDR3: CASSYNQGLGQAFF. The CDR3 region has the DNA TGTGCCAGCAGTTACAATCAGGGGTTGGGCCAAGCTTTCTTT.

This clone was detected a few times. The CDR3 spells CASSFAGAKDTQYF. The CDR3 DNA reads as TGCGCCAGCAGCTTTGCGGGAGCAAAAGATACGCAGTATTTT. The genes are TRBV5-1 and TRBJ2-3, with 7 bases aligning to TRBD2. With 2 bases clipped from V and 5 bases from J, the junction kept 5 bases outside the gene matches. The CDR3 spans 14 residues. Germline CDR1 and CDR2: SGHRS and YFSETQ.

The sample holds a few counts of this clone. The chain recombines TRBV25-1 with TRBJ2-6; D call uncertain. Trimming pared 6 bases from V and 0 bases from J, leaving 9 bases between. The CDR3 is made up of 15 amino acids. CDR1 and CDR2 (germline): MGHDK, SYGVNS. CDR3 sequence reads: CASSATGSGANVLTF. The DNA for the CDR3 is TGTGCCAGCAGCGCCACGGGCTCTGGGGCCAACGTCCTGACTTTC.

J is TRBJ1-4 and V is TRBV5-4; 12 bases match TRBD1. J was trimmed by 2 bases and V by 0 bases; bases with no gene match: 5. This CDR3 spans 18 amino acids. Germline V CDR1 and CDR2: SGHNT, YYREEE (reference sequence). CDR3 amino acids: CASSLGAGQGATNEKLFF. CDR3 bases: TGTGCCAGCAGCTTGGGAGCGGGACAGGGGGCTACTAATGAAAAACTGTTTTTT. Full variable domain (outside the CDR3, taken from reference TRBV5-4 and TRBJ1-4): ETGVTQSPTHLIKTRGQQVTLRCSSQSGHNTVSWYQQALGQGPQFIFQYYREEENGRGNFPPRFSGLQFPNYSSELNVNALELDDSALYLCASSLGAGQGATNEKLFFGSGTQLSVL.

The chain has TRBV9 and TRBJ2-2; D is undetermined. CDR3 size: 13 residues. CDR1 is SGDLS, CDR2 YYNGEE, per germline. Trimming pared 0 bases from V and 5 bases from J, leaving 5 bases between. CDR3 loop: CASSVGRTGELFF. The CDR3, as DNA: TGTGCCAGCAGCGTAGGGAGAACCGGGGAGCTGTTTTTT. The full variable domain, with the rest looked up from reference TRBV9 and TRBJ2-2, is DSGVTQTPKHLITATGQRVTLRCSPRSGDLSVYWYQQSLDQGLQFLIQYYNGEERAKGNILERFSAQQFPDLHSELNLSSLELGDSALYFCASSVGRTGELFFGEGSRLTVL.

Only a few counts were recorded for this clone. The rearrangement links TRBV7-2 to TRBJ2-3; 11 bases are shared with TRBD2. CDR1 and CDR2 (germline): SGHTA, FQGNSA. Trimming cost V 1 base and J 2 bases; bases outside gene matches: 5. The CDR3 runs 17 residues. This CDR3 reads CASSLVLAGGNTDTQYF. CDR3 nucleotides: TGTGCCAGCAGCTTAGTCCTAGCGGGGGGAAACACAGATACGCAGTATTTT. Looking up the rest from reference TRBV7-2 and TRBJ2-3 gives the full variable domain: GAGVSQSPSNKVTEKGKDVELRCDPISGHTALYWYRQSLGQGLEFLIYFQGNSAPDKSGLPSDRFSAERTGGSVSTLTIQRTQQEDSAVYLCASSLVLAGGNTDTQYFGPGTRLTVL.

The CDR3 coding sequence is TGTGCCTGGGGTAGGACAGGACCCTACGAGCAGTACTTC. Protein sequence: CAWGRTGPYEQYF. The chain uses TRBV30 and TRBJ2-5; 7 bases align to TRBD1. Near its end, the DNA agrees better with TRBJ2-7, so the J call may be wrong. Germline CDR1 and CDR2: GTSNPN and SVGIG (reference sequence). This CDR3 is built from 13 residues.

The chain combines TRBV10-3 with TRBJ2-5; 8 bases match TRBD1. CDR1 and CDR2 (germline): ENHRY, SYGVKD. Losses at the gene ends were 11 bases for V and 0 bases for J; bases not matched to a gene: 8. This CDR3 has 14 amino acids. The CDR3 region has the DNA TGTGCCTCCGCACCGACAGGGGACCAAGAGACCCAGTACTTC. Its translation is CASAPTGDQETQYF.